These T cell receptor beta chains were read from a single sample in a study of blood T cells in healthy people across ages. Each CDR3 protein is one row after TCRdb ran MiXCR on the 5' RACE reads. This sample has about 810,000 distinct CDR3 sequences; 30% to 45% occur once, and the top ten carry 10% to 15%. The sequencing sample was made of blood. The receptors shown here come from a man between 18 and 29 years old in good health. Both conserved end residues are part of each CDR3. A D gene is named only where the DNA matches it firmly. Only part of the rows carry a size: once, few, many, or a class if the clone is expanded.

CDR3nt	CDR3aa	v_gene	j_gene	d_gene	abundance
TGTGCCAGCACAATGGACAGGGATGACCTTGAGCAGTACTTC	CASTMDRDDLEQYF	TRBV7-2	TRBJ2-5	TRBD1	.
TGTGCCAGCAGGTCGGGGCCCTACAATGAGCAGTTCTTC	CASRSGPYNEQFF	TRBV6-6	TRBJ2-1	.	many
TGTGCCAGCTTTACCTATAATTCACCCCTCCACTTT	CASFTYNSPLHF	TRBV7-9	TRBJ1-6	.	.
TGTGCCAGCACCCCTAATGGGGGCCTCGGGGAGACCCAGTACTTC	CASTPNGGLGETQYF	TRBV2	TRBJ2-5	.	many
TGTGCCAGCAGTACCCAGGGTAGAAACATTCAGTACTTC	CASSTQGRNIQYF	TRBV28	TRBJ2-4	.	.
TGTGCCAGCAGCCCGTCCGGCCCCTCTGGGGCCAAAAACATTCAGTACTTC	CASSPSGPSGAKNIQYF	TRBV7-9	TRBJ2-4	.	.
TGTGCCAGCAGTCGGGGACAGGGGCTGAACACTGAAGCTTTCTTT	CASSRGQGLNTEAFF	TRBV6-5	TRBJ1-1	TRBD1	few
TGTGCCAGCAGCTTAGCAGGGGAGAGGGATGAAAAACTGTTTTTT	CASSLAGERDEKLFF	TRBV7-2	TRBJ1-4	.	few
TGTGCCAGCAGCTTGTGGGGGACGGAAAACTATGGCTACACCTTC	CASSLWGTENYGYTF	TRBV7-8	TRBJ1-2	.	.
TGCGCCAGCAGCTTGGCAACAGGGGGCTCTAATCCACCCCTCCACTTT	CASSLATGGSNPPLHF	TRBV5-1	TRBJ1-6	TRBD1	.
TGCGCCAGCAGCTCTAGCGGGGGGAAAAACAATGAGCAGTACTTC	CASSSSGGKNNEQYF	TRBV5-1	TRBJ2-5	TRBD2	.
TGCGCCAGCAGCCAAGATCCTTGGGGACAGGGGCTCTTCTACGAGCAGTACTTC	CASSQDPWGQGLFYEQYF	TRBV4-3	TRBJ2-7	TRBD1	many
TGCGCCAGCAGCTTGGACCAGACAGGGAGGGAAAAACTGTTTTTT	CASSLDQTGREKLFF	TRBV5-1	TRBJ1-4	TRBD1	.
TGTGCCAGCAGTGACAGGGGGCGAGGGACTGAAGCTTTCTTT	CASSDRGRGTEAFF	TRBV28	TRBJ1-1	TRBD1	.
TGTGCCAGCAGCTCCTCCGGGACCCAATACGAGCAGTACTTC	CASSSSGTQYEQYF	TRBV7-2	TRBJ2-7	.	few
TGCGCCAGCAGCCCGGGACTAGCGGGGGGCCGCTCCTACAATGAGCAGTTCTTC	CASSPGLAGGRSYNEQFF	TRBV4-3	TRBJ2-1	TRBD2	.
TGTGCCAGCAGCACAGACAGGGGTAACGGTCAGCCCCAGCATTTT	CASSTDRGNGQPQHF	TRBV7-2	TRBJ1-5	TRBD1	few
TGTGCCAGCAGCTTAGGGCCTGGGACAGGGAACAATGAGCAGTACTTC	CASSLGPGTGNNEQYF	TRBV7-2	TRBJ2-7	TRBD1	.
TGCAGTGCTAGAGATCCCACCTACAATGAGCAGTTCTTC	CSARDPTYNEQFF	TRBV20-1	TRBJ2-1	.	.
TGTGCCAGCAGTTCCCCAGACAATACGCAGTATTTT	CASSSPDNTQYF	TRBV6-5	TRBJ2-3	.	many
TGTGCCAGCAGTCCCCTCAGGGTTAATCAGGACACCGGGGAGCTGTTTTTT	CASSPLRVNQDTGELFF	TRBV27	TRBJ2-2	.	.
TGTGCCAGCAGTTTGACCGGGACAGCCGACAATGAGCAGTTCTTC	CASSLTGTADNEQFF	TRBV12-3/TRBV12-4	TRBJ2-1	TRBD1	.
TGTGCCAGCAGTCCGGACAGGGCCGGAATAGAGACCCAGTACTTC	CASSPDRAGIETQYF	TRBV12-3/TRBV12-4	TRBJ2-5	TRBD1	.
TGCGCCAGCAGCCCCCCGGGGGGGAGAAGCAATCAGCCCCAGCATTTT	CASSPPGGRSNQPQHF	TRBV4-1	TRBJ1-5	.	few
TGCAGCGTCGGGGTAGTGGCCAAAAACATTCAGTACTTC	CSVGVVAKNIQYF	TRBV29-1	TRBJ2-4	.	few
TGTGCCAGCAGCGCCCGAATCGGGGACTCCTACAATGAGCAGTTCTTC	CASSARIGDSYNEQFF	TRBV9	TRBJ2-1	.	many
TGTGCCAGCTCACCGGGGACAACTAATGAAAAACTGTTTTTT	CASSPGTTNEKLFF	TRBV3-1	TRBJ1-4	.	many